Listed below are T cell receptor beta chains from one sample, sequenced in a study of T cell responses to AZD1222 COVID-19 vaccine. Clones were read by immunoSEQ multiplex PCR, and TCRdb kept only the in-frame ones, dropping some. The sample records about 180,000 clones, around nine tenths being singletons. Sequenced material: peripheral blood, taken on day 0 of AZD1222 vaccination. Source of these receptors: an adult in good health. CDR3s include the opening cysteine and the closing phenylalanine or tryptophan. The D gene is left open where the match is weak. Size is omitted from some rows. Given values are once, few, many or a class for expanded clones.

j_call,v_call,clone_size,d_call,cdr3_nt,cdr3_aa
TRBJ2-7,TRBV5-6,NA,TRBD2,TGTGCCAGCAGCCGACAGGGACTAGCGGGATTCTCCTACGAGCAGTACTTC,CASSRQGLAGFSYEQYF
TRBJ2-3,TRBV6-5,NA,NA,TGTGCCAGCGGGGGAGCGTCTAGCACAGATACGCAGTATTTT,CASGGASSTDTQYF
TRBJ2-7,TRBV11-2,NA,NA,TGTGCCAGCAGCTCCCCTAGTCAAGCCTACGAGCAGTACTTC,CASSSPSQAYEQYF
TRBJ2-3,TRBV29-1,NA,TRBD2,TGCAGCGTTGTAAGGCCTAGCGGGAGATATACGCAGTATTTT,CSVVRPSGRYTQYF
TRBJ1-5,TRBV30,NA,NA,TGTGCCTGGAGTGCGGAAGGCATGGGCAATCAGCCCCAGCATTTT,CAWSAEGMGNQPQHF
TRBJ1-2,TRBV19,NA,NA,TGTGCCAGTAGTATCCCACAAAGCCGGGGTTCAGGCTACACCTTC,CASSIPQSRGSGYTF
TRBJ1-6,TRBV4-3,NA,TRBD1,TGCGCCAGCAGCCACGGGACAGGAAATTCACCCCTCCACTTT,CASSHGTGNSPLHF
TRBJ2-1,TRBV7-3,NA,TRBD2,TGTGCCAGCAGCTTTAGGGCGGGAGGGTCCTACAATGAGCAGTTCTTC,CASSFRAGGSYNEQFF
TRBJ1-1,TRBV12-3/TRBV12-4,NA,NA,TGTGCCAGCAGTTTGACCCCCTGGACTGAAGCTTTCTTT,CASSLTPWTEAFF
TRBJ1-1,TRBV9,NA,NA,TGTGCCAGCAGCGTAGAGGCAGGAACATGGGACACTGAAGCTTTCTTT,CASSVEAGTWDTEAFF
TRBJ1-1,TRBV18,NA,NA,TGTGCCAGCTTCCTCGGGGGCACTGAAGCTTTCTTT,CASFLGGTEAFF
TRBJ1-3,TRBV11-2,NA,NA,TGTGCCAGCAGCTTAGCCTCGCAGAGGGGAAACACCATATATTTT,CASSLASQRGNTIYF
TRBJ1-5,TRBV30,NA,NA,TGTGCCTGGAGTCCCCTGGGGGGACAGCCCCAGCATTTT,CAWSPLGGQPQHF
TRBJ1-6,TRBV19,NA,NA,TGTGCCAGTAGTATCACAGGACCATGGGATTCACCCCTCCACTTT,CASSITGPWDSPLHF
TRBJ2-1,TRBV5-1,once,TRBD1,TGCGCCAGCAGCTCAGCCGGGACAGGGAAAGGTTCGGAGCAGTTCTTC,CASSSAGTGKGSEQFF
TRBJ1-4,TRBV7-8,few,NA,TGTGCCAGCAGCTTAGGTCGGCTCCTTGGGGGGGAACTGTTTTTT,CASSLGRLLGGELFF
TRBJ2-3,TRBV7-2,NA,NA,TGTGCCAGCACCTTCCGAAGTCGGGATACGCAGTATTTT,CASTFRSRDTQYF
TRBJ1-2,TRBV18,NA,NA,TGTGCCAGCTCACCCGCGCACGATGGCTACACCTTC,CASSPAHDGYTF
TRBJ1-5,TRBV7-2,NA,TRBD1,TGTGCCAGCAGCCAAGGACAGGGAGGTAATCAGCCCCAGCATTTT,CASSQGQGGNQPQHF
TRBJ2-1,TRBV21-1,NA,NA,TGTGCCAGCGGCCCCGGGACAGGGGCCTACAATGAGCAGTTCTTC,CASGPGTGAYNEQFF
TRBJ1-3,TRBV10-2,NA,NA,TGCGCCAGCGGACCACAGGCCCCAGGAAACACCATATATTTT,CASGPQAPGNTIYF
TRBJ1-5,TRBV24-1,NA,NA,TGTGCCACCAGTGCGAGACAGGCGGGGCAGCCCCAGCATTTT,CATSARQAGQPQHF
TRBJ1-1,TRBV19,NA,NA,TGTGCCAGTAGCCAAAATTCAGGTACTGAAGCTTTCTTT,CASSQNSGTEAFF
TRBJ2-5,TRBV7-2,NA,TRBD2,TGTGCCAGCAGCTTATTTTCTAGCGGGCAAGAGACCCAGTACTTC,CASSLFSSGQETQYF
TRBJ1-1,TRBV13,NA,TRBD1,TGTGCCAGCAGCAGAGAGACAGGGTGGGGGGATATGAACACTGAAGCTTTCTTT,CASSRETGWGDMNTEAFF
TRBJ2-2,TRBV11-1,NA,NA,TGTGCCAGCAGCATGTCCGGGGAGCTGTTTTTT,CASSMSGELFF
TRBJ1-1,TRBV29-1,few,TRBD1,TGCAGCGTTGATTCAAAAGGGGGCACGGGCGCTTTCTTT,CSVDSKGGTGAFF
TRBJ1-2,TRBV5-8,NA,NA,TGTGCCAGCAGCTTGCTGGGGCAGGGCGGTGGCTACACCTTC,CASSLLGQGGGYTF
TRBJ2-7,TRBV7-2,NA,NA,TGTGCCAGCAGCTTTCCGGGACCGAAGACCTCCTACGAGCAGTACTTC,CASSFPGPKTSYEQYF
TRBJ2-2,TRBV27,NA,TRBD1,TGTGCCAGCAGTACGGGGACAGGAGTGAACACCGGGGAGCTGTTTTTT,CASSTGTGVNTGELFF
TRBJ1-1,TRBV7-6,once,TRBD1,TGTGCCAGCAGCCCAGGAGGACAGGGGGCCGCCAATACCATGAACACTGAAGCTTTCTTT,CASSPGGQGAANTMNTEAFF
TRBJ1-6,TRBV9,once,NA,TGTGCCAGCAGCGTAGACCCCAATTCACCCCTCCACTTT,CASSVDPNSPLHF
TRBJ1-1,TRBV7-9,NA,NA,TGTGCCAGCAGCTTAGGGTTTGGGACTGGGGACACTGAAGCTTTCTTT,CASSLGFGTGDTEAFF
TRBJ1-5,TRBV7-8,NA,NA,TGTGCCAGCAGCTTAGAGGGACTTTTCAATCAGCCCCAGCATTTT,CASSLEGLFNQPQHF
TRBJ2-7,TRBV21-1,few,NA,TGTGCCAGCAGCAAAAGCCAGCTAGCGGGAGAAATGTACGAGCAGTACTTC,CASSKSQLAGEMYEQYF
TRBJ1-5,TRBV29-1,once,NA,TGCAGCGCCCCTTTTGGAGGACAGTTCGATCAGCCCCAGCATTTT,CSAPFGGQFDQPQHF
TRBJ2-5,TRBV11-3,NA,NA,TGTGCCAGCAGCTTAGGCGGGCGAGAATTCCGCGAGACCCAGTACTTC,CASSLGGREFRETQYF
TRBJ2-5,TRBV2,few,NA,TGTGCCAGCAGTGAAGGGGAGACCCAGTACTTC,CASSEGETQYF
TRBJ1-2,TRBV6-5,NA,TRBD1,TGTGCCAGCAGGACACCGGGACAGGTTATAGGGAGTTACACCTTC,CASRTPGQVIGSYTF
TRBJ1-5,TRBV7-2,NA,NA,TGTGCCAGCAGCTTAGGGATCTCTATCAATCAGCCCCAGCATTTT,CASSLGISINQPQHF
TRBJ2-5,TRBV9,NA,NA,TGTGCCAGCAGCGTAGGGGGCCAAGAGACCCAGTACTTC,CASSVGGQETQYF
TRBJ1-2,TRBV6-1,NA,TRBD1,TGTGCCAGCAGTGAATCGGACAGGGGTTCGTTGCTCGGACTGGGAGGCTACACCTTC,CASSESDRGSLLGLGGYTF